Listed below are T cell receptor beta chains from one sample, sequenced in a study of radiotherapy plus CTLA-4 blockade in lung cancer. Profiling relied on immunoSEQ multiplex PCR, and the TCRdb table lists in-frame clones only, not all of them. Seen here are about 51,000 clones, about 76% observed once, and the top ten hold roughly 2.4%. Sequencing was performed on peripheral blood, taken from a patient treated with radiotherapy plus ipilimumab. The source of these receptors is a human donor with non-small cell lung cancer whose response to radiotherapy plus ipilimumab could not be evaluated. Both conserved end residues are part of each CDR3. The D gene is left open where the match is weak. Clone size is stated in some rows and not others, as once, few, many or a class when expanded.

V gene: TRBV27; CDR3 length: 21; clone size: NA; D gene: TRBD2; J gene: TRBJ2-5; CDR3 protein: CASSLFFRGTSGQRGQETQYF; CDR3 DNA: TGTGCCAGCAGTTTATTTTTTCGGGGGACTAGCGGACAAAGGGGCCAAGAGACCCAGTACTTC
V gene: TRBV7-9; CDR3 length: 19; clone size: NA; D gene: NA; J gene: TRBJ1-5; CDR3 protein: CASSSTTWWQTYSNQPQHF; CDR3 DNA: TGTGCCAGCAGCTCGACAACATGGTGGCAGACGTATAGCAATCAGCCCCAGCATTTT
V gene: TRBV4-2; CDR3 length: 18; clone size: NA; D gene: TRBD1; J gene: TRBJ1-5; CDR3 protein: CASSQGPGGGRGNQPQHF; CDR3 DNA: TGTGCCAGCAGCCAAGGGCCCGGAGGGGGCAGGGGAAATCAGCCCCAGCATTTT
V gene: TRBV15; CDR3 length: 14; clone size: NA; D gene: NA; J gene: TRBJ1-5; CDR3 protein: CATSRVGGLQPQHF; CDR3 DNA: TGTGCCACCAGCAGAGTGGGGGGGTTGCAGCCCCAGCATTTT
V gene: TRBV5-8; CDR3 length: 15; clone size: NA; D gene: TRBD1; J gene: TRBJ1-2; CDR3 protein: CASSRSGTGRNGYTF; CDR3 DNA: TGTGCCAGCAGCCGGTCCGGGACAGGGAGGAATGGCTACACCTTC
V gene: TRBV5-6; CDR3 length: 17; clone size: NA; D gene: TRBD2; J gene: TRBJ2-3; CDR3 protein: CASSLGLSGSVTDTQYF; CDR3 DNA: TGTGCCAGCAGCTTGGGGCTTAGCGGGAGTGTTACAGATACGCAGTATTTT
V gene: TRBV27; CDR3 length: 14; clone size: NA; D gene: TRBD2; J gene: TRBJ2-5; CDR3 protein: CASQRVGGGETQYF; CDR3 DNA: TGTGCCAGCCAACGAGTGGGGGGGGGAGAGACCCAGTACTTC
V gene: TRBV7-2; CDR3 length: 16; clone size: NA; D gene: NA; J gene: TRBJ2-3; CDR3 protein: CASSLIVRAGGDTQYF; CDR3 DNA: TGTGCCAGCAGCTTAATAGTCAGGGCAGGGGGGGATACGCAGTATTTT
V gene: TRBV18; CDR3 length: 13; clone size: NA; D gene: NA; J gene: TRBJ2-7; CDR3 protein: CASSPTLDNEQYF; CDR3 DNA: TGTGCCAGCTCACCGACGCTGGACAACGAGCAGTACTTC
V gene: TRBV6-4; CDR3 length: 13; clone size: NA; D gene: NA; J gene: TRBJ1-6; CDR3 protein: CASSEARNSPLHF; CDR3 DNA: TGTGCCAGCAGTGAAGCGAGGAATTCACCCCTCCACTTT
V gene: TRBV19; CDR3 length: 15; clone size: once; D gene: TRBD1; J gene: TRBJ2-1; CDR3 protein: CASSIMQGAWNEQFF; CDR3 DNA: TGTGCCAGTAGTATTATGCAGGGGGCTTGGAATGAGCAGTTCTTC